This T cell receptor (beta chain) was sequenced for a study of CD4+ T cells in melanoma. This CDR3 has 14 residues. V shed 5 bases and J shed 2 bases, with 11 bases lying between them. CDR1 and CDR2 (germline): SGDLS, YYNGEE. Sequencing was performed with immunoSEQ multiplex PCR; in TCRdb, only in-frame clones are kept and a portion is missing. The repertoire holds about 50,000 clones, roughly nine tenths seen once, with 12% in the top ten. The sample was peripheral blood. This chain uses TRBV9 with TRBJ1-5; a weak D match, TRBD1 (6 bases). The TCR sequence derives from a human donor with melanoma. In DNA form, the CDR3 reads TGTGCCAGCAGTCTGGGGGCGGGCAATCAGCCCCAGCATTTT. It encodes CASSLGAGNQPQHF.